These 7 T cell receptor beta chains were all obtained from the same sample, sequenced in a study of PD-1 blockade in classical Hodgkin lymphoma. The data were produced by immunoSEQ multiplex PCR, yet TCRdb's version contains in-frame clones alone and is incomplete. The sample carries tens of thousands of clones, roughly 80% recorded once. Stated time point: cycle 4 day 1 (C4D1), after six to seven weeks of nivolumab. Every patient had relapsed following autologous stem cell transplantation, and cohorts differed in brentuximab vedotin exposure. Material: peripheral blood mononuclear cells (PBMCs), obtained before the fourth cycle of nivolumab. Receptors were obtained from a human donor with classical Hodgkin lymphoma.

V gene TRBV5-1 combines with J gene TRBJ1-6, with 10 bases that match TRBD1. Germline CDR1 SGHRS, CDR2 YFSETQ. The CDR3 length is 14 residues. Losses at the gene ends were 4 bases for V and 9 bases for J; bases not matched to a gene: 4. The CDR3, as DNA: TGCGCCAGCAGCCGGGACAGGGGTGGTTCACCCCTCCACTTT. This sequence encodes CASSRDRGGSPLHF. Based on the CDR3 plus reference TRBV5-1 and TRBJ1-6, the full variable domain is KAGVTQTPRYLIKTRGQQVTLSCSPISGHRSVSWYQQTPGQGLQFLFEYFSETQRNKGNFPGRFSGRQFSNSRSEMNVSTLELGDSALYLCASSRDRGGSPLHFGNGTRLTVT.

The rearrangement uses TRBV19 and TRBJ2-3; 9 bases align to TRBD1. The CDR3 contains 16 residues. Trimming at V came to 5 bases and at J to 3 bases, leaving 9 bases not matched to a gene. Germline assignment: CDR1 LNHDA and CDR2 SQIVND (reference sequence). The CDR3 nucleotides are TGTGCCAGTAGTCCTGCCCGGGGACAGGGTACAGATACGCAGTATTTT. This translates into CASSPARGQGTDTQYF.

This chain joins TRBV4-2 and TRBJ1-1; tentative D call: TRBD1 (6 bases). V was pared by 0 bases and J by 2 bases, with 10 bases between. Per germline, CDR1 LGHNA and CDR2 YNFKEQ. The length of the CDR3 is 15 residues. The chain's CDR3 is CASSQDYGGNTEAFF. CDR3 DNA: TGTGCCAGCAGCCAAGATTACGGGGGCAACACTGAAGCTTTCTTT.

DNA for the CDR3: TGTGCCAGCGTTCCTGGGGGGGCAAATGGCTACACCTTC. Its protein is CASVPGGANGYTF. The chain uses TRBV7-9 and TRBJ1-2, with D possibly TRBD1 on 6 matching bases. The CDR3 has 13 residues. V lost 8 bases, J lost 6 bases, and 16 bases lay in between. Looked up from germline, CDR1 is SEHNR and CDR2 is FQNEAQ (reference sequence).

The table lists this clone with a count of one. The chain recombines TRBV7-8 with TRBJ2-7; no firm D call. Trimming cost V 1 base and J 4 bases, with 11 bases left between them. The CDR3 is 14 residues long. Per the germline V gene, CDR1 is SGHVS and CDR2 is FQNEAQ. CDR3 region: CASSLGAGSYEQYF. For the CDR3, the DNA is TGTGCCAGCAGCTTAGGGGCTGGGTCATACGAGCAGTACTTC.

The rearrangement links TRBV10-3 to TRBJ2-5; 8 nucleotides align to TRBD1. CDR1 ENHRY and CDR2 SYGVKD come from the germline V gene. After removal of 6 bases from V and 2 bases from J, the junction contained 2 bases not matched to a gene. The CDR3 is made up of 13 amino acids. CDR3 nucleotide sequence: TGTGCCATCAGCCGACAGGGGCAAGAGACCCAGTACTTC. It is translated as CAISRQGQETQYF.

The chain uses TRBV4-1 and TRBJ2-1; no clear D. Deletions cut 0 bases from V and 4 bases from J, with 13 bases between. This CDR3 is 16 amino acids long. Germline CDR1 is MGHRA and CDR2 is YSYEKL. In DNA form, the CDR3 reads TGCGCCAGCAGCCAAGATTTAGCCGTTATTTACAATGAGCAGTTCTTC. Residues: CASSQDLAVIYNEQFF.